A selection of T cell receptor beta chains follows, all from one sample in a study of CD8+CD57+ T cells in acquired aplastic anemia. Via MiXCR, TCRdb re-called the reads, giving one row per CDR3 protein. The data hold roughly 200,000 distinct CDR3 sequences, with roughly 63% observed a single time. The sequenced sample consisted of sorted CD4+, CD8+, or CD8+CD57+ T cells (not recorded which) from PBMCs. These receptors were taken from a human donor with aplastic anemia. Both conserved end residues are part of each CDR3. Each record gives: J gene, D gene, clone size, V gene, CDR3 DNA, CDR3 protein. D genes are given only for firm matches. Size is omitted from some rows. Given values are once, few, many or a class for expanded clones.

TRBJ1-1 | - | - | TRBV29-1 | TGCAGCGTTGTGTCAGCTATGAACACTGAAGCTTTCTTT | CSVVSAMNTEAFF
TRBJ2-7 | - | - | TRBV25-1 | TGTGCCAGCAGTACCCAAAGGAGGGACATTCCCTACGAGCAGTACTTC | CASSTQRRDIPYEQYF
TRBJ2-7 | TRBD2 | once | TRBV20-1 | TGCAGTGCCACTAGCGGGAGGGCCTCTGGTACCTACGAGCAGTACTTC | CSATSGRASGTYEQYF
TRBJ2-7 | - | - | TRBV7-9 | TGTGCCAGCAGCCCGGGTGTATTCGGCGAGCAGTACTTC | CASSPGVFGEQYF
TRBJ1-2 | - | - | TRBV4-2 | TGTGCCAGCAGCGCACACAGCTATGGCTACACCTTC | CASSAHSYGYTF
TRBJ1-6 | - | - | TRBV20-1 | TGCAGTGCTAGCAGGAATAATTCACCCCTCCACTTT | CSASRNNSPLHF
TRBJ1-2 | TRBD1 | many | TRBV12-3/TRBV12-4 | TGTGCCAGCAGTTTAAACCCGGGACAGGCGGGCGGCTACACCTTC | CASSLNPGQAGGYTF
TRBJ2-5 | - | - | TRBV20-1 | TGCAGTGCTAGAGTGACGCCCCAGGAGACCCAGTACTTC | CSARVTPQETQYF
TRBJ1-4 | - | - | TRBV6-1 | TGTGCCATCAGTGAGTCGGGCGCAGACCTAGGTGAAAAACTGTTTTTT | CAISESGADLGEKLFF
TRBJ2-2 | TRBD2 | - | TRBV29-1 | TGCAGCGTTGGAACTAGCGGGGGTCAGTTGCGGGAGCTGTTTTTT | CSVGTSGGQLRELFF
TRBJ1-5 | - | many | TRBV7-9 | TGTGCCAGCAGTCAGACAGGTGACGCCCAGCATTTT | CASSQTGDAQHF
TRBJ2-2 | - | few | TRBV5-1 | TGCGTCAGCAGACCTTCGGGGGGCGCACCCGGGGAGCTGTTTTTT | CVSRPSGGAPGELFF
TRBJ2-5 | - | - | TRBV20-1 | TGCAGTGCTAGAGATCTAGGGGAAGAGACCCAGTACTTC | CSARDLGEETQYF
TRBJ1-2 | - | - | TRBV20-1 | TGCAGTGCTAGGCAATTCGGGGGTCATGGCTACACCTTC | CSARQFGGHGYTF
TRBJ2-2 | - | once | TRBV19 | TGTGCCAGTAGTATCGGTCGGGGCGGGAACACCGGGGAGCTGTTTTTT | CASSIGRGGNTGELFF
TRBJ2-5 | TRBD1 | few | TRBV20-1 | TGCAGTGCCACTCGCCCGGGACAGCCAGAGACCCAGTACTTC | CSATRPGQPETQYF
TRBJ2-5 | - | - | TRBV7-9 | TGTGCCAGCAGTGCTAACTTGATGGCAGAGACCCAGTACTTC | CASSANLMAETQYF
TRBJ2-2 | - | - | TRBV24-1 | TGTGCCACCAGTGATTTGGATGCAGTACCGAATACCGGGGAGCTGTTTTTT | CATSDLDAVPNTGELFF
TRBJ2-7 | - | - | TRBV20-1 | TGCAGTGCTAGTTCCCCTGAATTCTACGAGCAGTACTTC | CSASSPEFYEQYF
TRBJ2-7 | TRBD1 | once | TRBV7-2 | TGTGCCAGCAGCTCCGAACAGGGGGCCCCCTACGAGCAGTACTTC | CASSSEQGAPYEQYF
TRBJ1-2 | TRBD1 | many | TRBV19 | TGTGCCAGTAGTCCCCACAGGGGGTCGAACTATGGCTACACCTTC | CASSPHRGSNYGYTF
TRBJ2-5 | TRBD1 | - | TRBV7-2 | TGTGCCAGCAGCTTAGTCCAGGGGGCCCAAGAGACCCAGTACTTC | CASSLVQGAQETQYF
TRBJ2-2 | TRBD1 | - | TRBV7-2 | TGTGCCAGCAGCCCGGGACAGGGGATTTACACCGGGGAGCTGTTTTTT | CASSPGQGIYTGELFF
TRBJ1-1 | - | many | TRBV6-5 | TGTGCCAGCAGTTACGGGAACTTGAACACTGAAGCTTTCTTT | CASSYGNLNTEAFF
TRBJ2-3 | - | once | TRBV7-2 | TGTGCCAGCAGCCCCTGGGTCGGGGGCTACAATGAGCAGTACTTT | CASSPWVGGYNEQYF
TRBJ1-2 | TRBD1 | - | TRBV20-1 | TGCAGTGCTAGGGAGGACAGGGGTTATGGCTACACCTTC | CSAREDRGYGYTF
TRBJ1-2 | - | - | TRBV2 | TGTGCCAGCAGTGTGTCCGGGGATGGCTACACCTTC | CASSVSGDGYTF
TRBJ1-2 | - | - | TRBV19 | TGTGCCAGTTACAGGGAGGGCTACACCTTC | CASYREGYTF
TRBJ2-7 | - | - | TRBV19 | TGTGCCAGTAGTATTGAAGGAGGTGGGTACGAGCGGTACTTC | CASSIEGGGYERYF
TRBJ2-7 | TRBD1 | many | TRBV7-8 | TGTGCCAGCAGCCATAGGGGGCCTCCAAGGCACGAGCAGTACTTC | CASSHRGPPRHEQYF
TRBJ2-1 | TRBD2 | - | TRBV20-1 | TGCAGTGCTAGACCGATAGGACTAGCCCAGCAGTTCTTC | CSARPIGLAQQFF
TRBJ1-2 | - | - | TRBV24-1 | TGTGCCACCAGTGGAAGTTTTGGGGGGACCAACTATGGCTACACCTTC | CATSGSFGGTNYGYTF
TRBJ1-3 | TRBD1 | - | TRBV12-3/TRBV12-4 | TGTGCCAGCAGTTTGACAGGGATGGGAAACACCATATATTTT | CASSLTGMGNTIYF
TRBJ1-1 | TRBD1 | - | TRBV9 | TGTGCCAGCAGCGCCCCGACAGGGACGAACACTGAAGCTTTCTTT | CASSAPTGTNTEAFF
TRBJ2-7 | - | many | TRBV5-8 | TGTGCCAGCAGCTTGCGACAGCTCCCCTACGAGCAGTACTTC | CASSLRQLPYEQYF
TRBJ2-7 | TRBD2 | many | TRBV20-1 | TGCAGTGCTAGAGATCGGCGGCGGGAGTATGAGCAGTACTTC | CSARDRRREYEQYF
TRBJ2-2 | - | - | TRBV4-1 | TGCGCCAGCGGATCCTCATACACCGGGGAGCTGTTTTTT | CASGSSYTGELFF
TRBJ2-7 | TRBD1 | few | TRBV19 | TGTGCCAGTAGTATAGGGGGACAGACAACCTACGAGCAGTACTTC | CASSIGGQTTYEQYF
TRBJ2-3 | - | - | TRBV14 | TGTGCCAGCAGCCAACGCCCGTCGGAAGATACGCAGTATTTT | CASSQRPSEDTQYF
TRBJ2-7 | - | few | TRBV10-2 | TGCGCCAGCAGTGAGTCCCTACAAGGTGCCTACGAGCAGTACTTC | CASSESLQGAYEQYF
TRBJ2-7 | - | - | TRBV5-1 | TGCGCCAGCAGCTTGACTTCCACCTACGAGCAGTACTTC | CASSLTSTYEQYF
TRBJ1-2 | - | - | TRBV2 | TGTGCCAGCAGTTTCGACAGAGACAACTATGGCTACACCTTC | CASSFDRDNYGYTF
TRBJ1-1 | - | - | TRBV15 | TGTGCCACCAGCAGAGAAGCTTTCGCTGAAGCTTTCTTT | CATSREAFAEAFF
TRBJ1-1 | - | - | TRBV14 | TGTGCCAGCAGCCAAGAGAACCGTCTGAGTGAAGCTTTCTTT | CASSQENRLSEAFF
TRBJ1-1 | - | many | TRBV11-2 | TGTGCCAGCAGCTTAGAAGCCAGATACTCGAACACTGAAGCTTTCTTT | CASSLEARYSNTEAFF
TRBJ2-2 | TRBD2 | few | TRBV20-1 | TGCAGTGCTCGGGGGACTAGCGGGATGAGCGGGGAGCTGTTTTTT | CSARGTSGMSGELFF
TRBJ1-2 | - | - | TRBV27 | TGTGCCAGCAGTTTAAGGGCAGGGCTGAACTATGGCTACACCTTC | CASSLRAGLNYGYTF